These 16 T cell receptor beta chains came from one sample sequenced in a study of blood T cells in healthy people across ages. Then a second PCR, running roughly 7 to 11 cycles, was carried out with a sample-barcoded 5' primer and a J-beta primer mix. TCRdb ran MiXCR on the 5' RACE reads and lists one entry per CDR3 protein. Altogether 1 million to 1.2 million distinct CDR3 sequences are present, roughly two fifths being singletons, with the ten largest covering 13%. Input material: blood. The origin of the receptors is a man between 18 and 35 years old in good health.

This clonotype showed up just a few times. The gene calls are TRBV11-2 and TRBJ2-1; D is undetermined. The CDR3 extends over 13 amino acids. Per the germline V gene, CDR1 is SGHAT and CDR2 is FQNNGV. The V end was cut by 5 bases, the J end by 8 bases, with 13 bases between. Written as DNA, the CDR3 is TGTGCCAGCAGCCCTAGGGTCCACGATGAGCAGTTCTTC. It codes for CASSPRVHDEQFF.

The chain links TRBV21-1 to TRBJ2-2; the D call of TRBD2 is as the table states it, not checked on the DNA. TRBV21-1 is a pseudogene. The CDR3 covers 18 residues. Written as DNA, the CDR3 is TGTGCCAGCAGCAACCCTACTAGCGGGGGGATCAACACCGGGGAGCTGTTTTTT. Translating it yields CASSNPTSGGINTGELFF.

The chain combines TRBV20-1 with TRBJ1-5, with unresolved D. CDR3 length: 14 amino acids. Looked up from germline, CDR1 is DFQATT and CDR2 is SNEGSKA (reference sequence). V dropped 4 bases and J dropped 6 bases, with 16 bases sitting between them. The CDR3 sequence: CSAKGQWGSQPQHF. In DNA form, the CDR3 reads TGCAGTGCTAAGGGCCAGTGGGGAAGTCAGCCCCAGCATTTT.

The CDR3 coding sequence is TGTGCCAGCAACATCGGGAATCAGCCCCAGCATTTT. Translated: CASNIGNQPQHF. The rearrangement uses TRBV7-9 and TRBJ1-5; the D is unclear. CDR3 length: 12 residues. Trimming took off 7 bases at V and 4 bases at J, with 8 bases between the two ends. Germline CDR1 SEHNR, CDR2 FQNEAQ (reference sequence).

This clonotype was seen a few times. The CDR3 DNA is TGTGCCACCAGTCCCAACGGGGGCCTCTCCTACAATGAGCAGTTCTTC. Translating it yields CATSPNGGLSYNEQFF. This sequence joins TRBV24-1 and TRBJ2-1; D possibly uses TRBD1 or TRBD2 (6 bases each). Germline CDR1 is KGHDR and CDR2 is SFDVKD. The CDR3 is 16 amino acids. Between the trimmed V and J ends, which lost 6 bases and 0 bases, there was a span of 14 bases.

Of note for this clonotype: A clone one base away is much larger, so this may be a read error. V usage is TRBV4-1 and J usage is TRBJ2-3, with 9 bases fitting TRBD1. J was trimmed by 4 bases and V by 4 bases; bases with no gene match: 9. The CDR3 contains 16 residues. From germline, CDR1 is MGHRA and CDR2 YSYEKL. In DNA, the CDR3 is TGCGCCAGCAGCCTAGGGACAGGGTTGTTCGCAGATACGCAGTATTTT. Translated, it gives CASSLGTGLFADTQYF.

The chain has TRBV11-2 and TRBJ1-1; no firm D call. Germline V lookup: CDR1 SGHAT, CDR2 FQNNGV. V dropped 0 bases and J dropped 4 bases, with 12 bases sitting between them. The CDR3 has 15 amino acids. The CDR3 sequence: CASSLDERSGTEAFF. In DNA form, the CDR3 reads TGTGCCAGCAGCTTAGATGAGAGGAGTGGCACTGAAGCTTTCTTT. Variable domain in full (rest from reference TRBV11-2 and TRBJ1-1): EAGVAQSPRYKIIEKRQSVAFWCNPISGHATLYWYQQILGQGPKLLIQFQNNGVVDDSQLPKDRFSAERLKGVDSTLKIQPAKLEDSAVYLCASSLDERSGTEAFFGQGTRLTVV.

In its sample, this clonotype was seen a few times. V and J are TRBV6-6 and TRBJ2-1; TRBD1 is a possible D gene (5 bases). The CDR3 totals 12 residues. V lost 6 bases and J lost 7, with 10 bases in between. CDR1 MNHNY and CDR2 SVGAGI come from the germline V gene (reference sequence). Here the CDR3 DNA reads TGTGCCAGCAGCATCAGGGAAAATGAGCAGTTCTTC. It translates to CASSIRENEQFF.

This chain uses TRBV20-1 with TRBJ2-3; 8 positions agree with TRBD1. Germline assignment: CDR1 DFQATT and CDR2 SNEGSKA (reference sequence). V shed 2 bases, J shed 9 bases, and the junction held 7 bases outside the gene matches. CDR3 length: 13 amino acids. This chain's CDR3 is CSARYPGGGTQYF. The CDR3 DNA reads TGCAGTGCTAGATACCCAGGGGGCGGCACGCAGTATTTT.

This clonotype was seen at least ten times. The chain has TRBV2 and TRBJ2-3; the D gene could be TRBD1 or TRBD2 (5 bases each). The CDR3 is made up of 13 amino acids. CDR1 is SNHLY, CDR2 FYNNEI, per germline. Trimming removed 7 bases from V and 2 bases from J, with 10 bases in between. The CDR3 sequence is CASNSGPTDTQYF. CDR3 bases: TGTGCCAGCAATTCGGGACCCACAGATACGCAGTATTTT.

Concerning this clonotype itself: Germline is not matched at one junction end, which may reflect a read error. The rearrangement links TRBV6-5 to TRBJ2-3, with D possibly being TRBD1 or TRBD2 (5 bases each). The CDR3 contains 16 residues. Germline CDR1 is MNHEY and CDR2 is SVGAGI. CDR3 nucleotide sequence: TGTGCCGGCAGTACCCGGGACCCCGTATTCGCAGATACGCAGTATTTT. As protein: CAGSTRDPVFADTQYF.

This chain links TRBV27 with TRBJ1-1; the match to TRBD1 covers 8 bases. The CDR3 runs to 16 residues. V was clipped by 5 bases and J by 1 base; unmatched bases: 9. Germline CDR1 reads MNHEY; CDR2 reads SMNVEV (reference sequence). The CDR3 sequence: CASSRSTGARNTEAFF. The CDR3 coding sequence is TGTGCCAGCAGTCGATCGACAGGGGCGAGGAACACTGAAGCTTTCTTT.

This rearrangement joins TRBV12-3 or TRBV12-4 to TRBJ2-1, with D unclear. Trimming pared 10 bases from V and 8 bases from J, leaving 9 bases between. The CDR3 extends over 10 amino acids. CDR3 nucleotide sequence: TGTGCCACTTTAAACCATGAGCAGTTCTTC. This codes for CATLNHEQFF.

In regard to this clonotype: At one end, the junction sequence differs from germline, possibly due to a read error. The rearrangement uses TRBV20-1 and TRBJ1-4; possibly TRBD1 for D (6 bases). This CDR3 has 13 amino acids. Germline values: CDR1 DFQATT, CDR2 SNEGSKA (reference sequence). The CDR3 sequence: CSATRGANEKLFF. CDR3 in DNA: TGCAGCGCTACCAGGGGAGCTAATGAAAAACTGTTTTTT.

The V and J genes are TRBV2 and TRBJ1-5; 7 bases fit TRBD1. Germline CDR1 is SNHLY and CDR2 is FYNNEI. After removal of 6 bases from V and 3 bases from J, the junction contained 5 bases not matched to a gene. This CDR3 has 14 amino acids. The CDR3 region is CASRTGTVNQPQHF. CDR3 DNA: TGTGCCAGCAGGACCGGGACAGTCAATCAGCCCCAGCATTTT.

CDR3 nucleotides: TGCAGTGCTACCCAGGGAGCCGAGAACACTGAAGCTTTCTTT. This encodes CSATQGAENTEAFF. The chain has TRBV20-1 and TRBJ1-1, with a possible D match to TRBD1 (5 bases). Germline assignment: CDR1 DFQATT and CDR2 SNEGSKA (reference sequence). The CDR3 is 14 amino acids. The V gene lost 4 bases and the J gene lost 1 base, with 13 bases spanning the gap.